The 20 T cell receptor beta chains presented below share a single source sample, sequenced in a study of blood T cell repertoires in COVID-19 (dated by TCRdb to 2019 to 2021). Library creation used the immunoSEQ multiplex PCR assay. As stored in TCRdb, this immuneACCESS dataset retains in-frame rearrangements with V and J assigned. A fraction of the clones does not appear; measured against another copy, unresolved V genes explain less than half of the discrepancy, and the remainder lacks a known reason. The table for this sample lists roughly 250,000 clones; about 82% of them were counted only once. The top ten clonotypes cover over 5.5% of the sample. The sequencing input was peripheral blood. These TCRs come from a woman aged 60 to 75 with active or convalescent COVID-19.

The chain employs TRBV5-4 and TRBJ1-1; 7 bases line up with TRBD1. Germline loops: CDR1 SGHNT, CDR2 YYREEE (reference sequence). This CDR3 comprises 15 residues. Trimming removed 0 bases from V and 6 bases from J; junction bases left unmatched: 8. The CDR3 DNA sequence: TGTGCCAGCAGCTTGGCAGGGGGTCCTTTTTCTGAAGCTTTCTTT. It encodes CASSLAGGPFSEAFF.

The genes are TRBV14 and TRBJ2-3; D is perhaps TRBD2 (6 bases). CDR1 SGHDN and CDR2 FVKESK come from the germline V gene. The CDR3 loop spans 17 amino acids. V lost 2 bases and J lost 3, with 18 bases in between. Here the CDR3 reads CASSQRTGGRGTDTQYF. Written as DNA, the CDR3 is TGTGCCAGCAGCCAACGAACTGGGGGGAGAGGGACAGATACGCAGTATTTT.

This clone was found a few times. CDR3 in amino acids: CASSMLAGSSYEQYV. As DNA, the CDR3 is TGTGCCAGCAGCATGCTAGCGGGGAGCTCCTACGAGCAGTACGTC. V gene TRBV7-9 combines with J gene TRBJ2-7, with TRBD2 matching 9 bases. The CDR3 sequence is 15 residues long. The V gene end was trimmed by 5 bases and the J gene end by 0 bases; junction bases not matched to a gene: 5. Germline-derived CDR1 and CDR2 are SEHNR and FQNEAQ (reference sequence).

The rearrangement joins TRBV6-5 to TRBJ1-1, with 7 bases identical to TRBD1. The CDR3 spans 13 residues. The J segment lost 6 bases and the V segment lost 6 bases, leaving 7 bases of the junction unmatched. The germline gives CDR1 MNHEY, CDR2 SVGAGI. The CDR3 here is CASSVQGLAEAFF. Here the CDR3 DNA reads TGTGCCAGCAGCGTACAGGGGCTAGCTGAAGCTTTCTTT.

CDR3 nucleotides: TGTGCCACCAGCAGAGAGCAGGGATACACCGGGGAGCTGTTTTTT. It specifies CATSREQGYTGELFF. V usage is TRBV15 and J usage is TRBJ2-2, with D possibly being TRBD1 (5 bases). The CDR3 loop spans 15 amino acids. Deletions cut 0 bases from V and 3 bases from J, with 8 bases between. CDR1 LNHNV and CDR2 YYDKDF come from the germline V gene (reference sequence). Full variable domain (outside the CDR3, taken from reference TRBV15 and TRBJ2-2): DAMVIQNPRYQVTQFGKPVTLSCSQTLNHNVMYWYQQKSSQAPKLLFHYYDKDFNNEADTPDNFQSRRPNTSFCFLDIRSPGLGDTAMYLCATSREQGYTGELFFGEGSRLTVL.

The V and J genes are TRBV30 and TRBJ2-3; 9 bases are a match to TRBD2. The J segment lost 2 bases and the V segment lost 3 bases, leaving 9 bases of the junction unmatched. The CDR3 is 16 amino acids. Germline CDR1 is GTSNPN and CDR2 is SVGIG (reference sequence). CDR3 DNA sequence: TGTGCCTGGAGCTTCGCGACTAGCGGCCTCACAGATACGCAGTATTTT. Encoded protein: CAWSFATSGLTDTQYF.

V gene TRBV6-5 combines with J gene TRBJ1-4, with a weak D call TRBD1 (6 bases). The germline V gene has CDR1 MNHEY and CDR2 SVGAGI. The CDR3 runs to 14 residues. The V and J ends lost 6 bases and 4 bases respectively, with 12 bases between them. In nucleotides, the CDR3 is TGTGCCAGCAGCGTGGACAGACTTAATGAAAAACTGTTTTTT. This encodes CASSVDRLNEKLFF.

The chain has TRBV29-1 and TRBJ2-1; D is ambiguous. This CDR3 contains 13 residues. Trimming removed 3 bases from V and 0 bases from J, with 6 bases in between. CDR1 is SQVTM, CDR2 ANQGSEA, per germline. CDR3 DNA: TGCAGCGTTGAGCGGAGCTCCTACAATGAGCAGTTCTTC. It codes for CSVERSSYNEQFF.

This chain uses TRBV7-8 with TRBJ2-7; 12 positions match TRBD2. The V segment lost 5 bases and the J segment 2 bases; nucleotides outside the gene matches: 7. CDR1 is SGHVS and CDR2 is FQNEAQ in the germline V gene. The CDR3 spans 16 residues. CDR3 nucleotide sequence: TGTGCCAGCAGCCCGAGCGGACTAGCGGGAACCTACGAGCAGTACTTC. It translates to CASSPSGLAGTYEQYF.

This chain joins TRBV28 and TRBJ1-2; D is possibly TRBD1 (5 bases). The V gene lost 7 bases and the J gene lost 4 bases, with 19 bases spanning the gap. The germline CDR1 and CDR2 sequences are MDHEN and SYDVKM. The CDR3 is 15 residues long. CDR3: CASKTLQGALYGYTF. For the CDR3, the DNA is TGTGCCAGCAAAACCCTCCAGGGCGCGCTCTATGGCTACACCTTC.

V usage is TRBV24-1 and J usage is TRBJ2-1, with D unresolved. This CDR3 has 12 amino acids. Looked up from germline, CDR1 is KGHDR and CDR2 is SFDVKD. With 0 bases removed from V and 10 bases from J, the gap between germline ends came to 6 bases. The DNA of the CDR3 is TGTGCCACCAGTGATTTGCAGGCAGAGCAGTTCTTC. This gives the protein CATSDLQAEQFF.

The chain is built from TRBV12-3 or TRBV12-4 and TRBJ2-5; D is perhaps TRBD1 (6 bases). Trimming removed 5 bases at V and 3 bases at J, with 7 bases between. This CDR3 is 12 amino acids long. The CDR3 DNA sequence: TGTGCCAGCAGTCGGACAGAAGAGACCCAGTACTTC. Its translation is CASSRTEETQYF.

Written as DNA, the CDR3 is TGCGCCAGCAGCCCGGGGACAGGGGGCTATGGCTACACCTTC. This encodes CASSPGTGGYGYTF. J is TRBJ1-2 and V is TRBV5-1; 11 positions agree with TRBD1. This CDR3 has 14 amino acids. V shed 4 bases and J 4 bases; nucleotides not matched to a gene: 3. Germline CDR1 and CDR2: SGHRS and YFSETQ.

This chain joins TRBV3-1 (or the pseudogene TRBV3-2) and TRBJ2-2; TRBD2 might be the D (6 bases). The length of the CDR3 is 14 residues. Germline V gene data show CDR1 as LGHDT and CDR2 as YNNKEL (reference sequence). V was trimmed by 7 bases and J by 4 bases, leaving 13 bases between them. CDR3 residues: CASNGGLGTGELFF. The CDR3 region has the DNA TGTGCCAGCAATGGAGGGCTAGGCACCGGGGAGCTGTTTTTT.

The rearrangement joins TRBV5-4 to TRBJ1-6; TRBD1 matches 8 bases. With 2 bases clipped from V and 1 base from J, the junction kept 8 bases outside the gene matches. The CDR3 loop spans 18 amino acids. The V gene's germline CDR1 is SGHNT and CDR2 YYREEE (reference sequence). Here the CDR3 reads CASSFRGQGGSYNSPLHF. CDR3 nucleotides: TGTGCCAGCAGCTTCCGAGGACAGGGAGGTTCCTATAATTCACCCCTCCACTTT.

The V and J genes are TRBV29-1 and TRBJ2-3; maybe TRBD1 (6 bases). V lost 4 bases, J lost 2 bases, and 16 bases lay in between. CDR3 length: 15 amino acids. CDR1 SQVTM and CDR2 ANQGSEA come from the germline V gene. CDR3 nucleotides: TGCAGCGTTGTGAGCGGACAGTCCTTCACAGATACGCAGTATTTT. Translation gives CSVVSGQSFTDTQYF.

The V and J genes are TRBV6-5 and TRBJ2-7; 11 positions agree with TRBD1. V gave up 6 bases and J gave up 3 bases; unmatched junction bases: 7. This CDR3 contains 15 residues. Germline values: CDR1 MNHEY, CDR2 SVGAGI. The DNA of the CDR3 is TGTGCCAGCAGCCGTCCGGGACAGGGGGTCTACGAGCAGTACTTC. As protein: CASSRPGQGVYEQYF.

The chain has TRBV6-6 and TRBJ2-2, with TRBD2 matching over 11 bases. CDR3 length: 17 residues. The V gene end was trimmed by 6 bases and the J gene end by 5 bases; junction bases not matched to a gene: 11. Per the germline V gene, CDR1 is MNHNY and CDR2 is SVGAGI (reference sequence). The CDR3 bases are TGTGCCAGCAGCCGAAACCCTAGCGGGGGGAGAACCGGGGAGCTGTTTTTT. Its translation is CASSRNPSGGRTGELFF.

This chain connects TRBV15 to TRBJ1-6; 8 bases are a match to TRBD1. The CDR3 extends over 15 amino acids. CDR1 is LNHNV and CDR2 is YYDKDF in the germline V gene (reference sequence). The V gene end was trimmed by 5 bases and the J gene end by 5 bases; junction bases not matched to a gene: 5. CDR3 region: CATSLRGRDNSPLHF. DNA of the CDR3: TGTGCCACCAGCCTCAGGGGGCGTGATAATTCACCCCTCCACTTT.

CDR3 residues: CASRESGGAAFF. The CDR3 coding sequence is TGTGCCAGCCGCGAATCGGGGGGCGCAGCTTTCTTT. The J gene is TRBJ1-1, the V gene TRBV4-2; D might be TRBD1 (6 bases). Trimming cost V 8 bases and J 10 bases, with 17 bases left between them. The CDR3 loop spans 12 amino acids. Germline CDR1 reads LGHNA; CDR2 reads YNFKEQ.